The 29 T cell receptor beta chains below all came from one sample that was sequenced in a study of cytomegalovirus exposure and HLA in healthy donors. Method: immunoSEQ multiplex PCR; TCRdb's copy keeps in-frame clones and lacks some. The data show about 150,000 clones, around 83% seen once. The sequencing sample was made of PBMCs. Source of these receptors: a human donor in good health.

V and J are TRBV2 and TRBJ2-4, with 7 positions matching TRBD2. The V segment lost 4 bases and the J segment 1 base; nucleotides outside the gene matches: 7. Germline CDR1 is SNHLY and CDR2 is FYNNEI. The CDR3 has 16 amino acids. The CDR3 nucleotides are TGTGCCAGCAGTGGCGTGGGGAGGGCGGCCAAAAACATTCAGTACTTC. It translates to CASSGVGRAAKNIQYF.

This chain links TRBV19 with TRBJ2-1; 7 bases line up with TRBD2. V gave up 10 bases and J gave up 8 bases; unmatched junction bases: 17. CDR3 length: 15 amino acids. Germline loops: CDR1 LNHDA, CDR2 SQIVND (reference sequence). The CDR3 spells CAISRVASGTDEQFF. For the CDR3, the DNA is TGTGCCATTTCGAGGGTAGCTAGCGGAACCGATGAGCAGTTCTTC.

The J gene is TRBJ2-7, the V gene TRBV9; 7 nucleotides align to TRBD1. The germline V gene has CDR1 SGDLS and CDR2 YYNGEE. The CDR3 covers 17 residues. V shed 2 bases and J 4 bases; nucleotides not matched to a gene: 15. The DNA of the CDR3 is TGTGCCAGCAGCGTGGGGCCTCACAGGGGAAGAGAATACGAGCAGTACTTC. Its protein product is CASSVGPHRGREYEQYF.

The chain combines TRBV27 with TRBJ2-7; D possibly corresponds to TRBD1 (5 bases). V gave up 5 bases and J gave up 4 bases, with 15 bases separating them. Germline assignment: CDR1 MNHEY and CDR2 SMNVEV (reference sequence). This CDR3 has 14 residues. CDR3 coding DNA: TGTGCCAGCAGTCGCCAGGGTATAGGGTACGAGCAGTACTTC. Protein product: CASSRQGIGYEQYF.

V and J are TRBV19 and TRBJ1-1; 7 nucleotides agree with TRBD1. This CDR3 region has 15 residues. Germline-derived CDR1 and CDR2 are LNHDA and SQIVND (reference sequence). Trimming cost V 4 bases and J 4 bases; bases outside gene matches: 9. The CDR3, as DNA: TGTGCCAGTAGTACAGCCCAGGGGGTCCCCACTGAAGCTTTCTTT. The encoded protein is CASSTAQGVPTEAFF.

This clone was observed a single time. V is TRBV4-1 and J is TRBJ1-4, with a weak D call TRBD1 (5 bases). The V gene lost 0 bases and the J gene lost 1 base, with 21 bases spanning the gap. Looked up from germline, CDR1 is MGHRA and CDR2 is YSYEKL. The CDR3 runs 20 residues. DNA of the CDR3: TGCGCCAGCAGCCAAGATGTCAGAAAGGGGAGGATCGGAACTAATGAAAAACTGTTTTTT. Translating it yields CASSQDVRKGRIGTNEKLFF.

This chain connects TRBV7-9 to TRBJ2-2; TRBD1 is a possible D gene (5 bases). This CDR3 spans 16 amino acids. V was pared by 3 bases and J by 6 bases, with 17 bases between. Germline V gene sequence: CDR1 SEHNR, CDR2 FQNEAQ (reference sequence). In DNA form, the CDR3 reads TGTGCCAGCAGCTTTTGGCCGACAGTTGCGTCCGGGGAGCTGTTTTTT. Its protein is CASSFWPTVASGELFF. Full variable domain (missing parts from reference TRBV7-9 and TRBJ2-2): DTGVSQNPRHKITKRGQNVTFRCDPISEHNRLYWYRQTLGQGPEFLTYFQNEAQLEKSRLLSDRFSAERPKGSFSTLEIQRTEQGDSAMYLCASSFWPTVASGELFFGEGSRLTVL.

This rearrangement joins TRBV5-4 to TRBJ1-3; 7 bases line up with TRBD1. The V and J ends lost 4 bases and 4 bases, in that order; junction bases with no gene match: 5. The germline CDR1 and CDR2 sequences are SGHNT and YYREEE (reference sequence). The CDR3 has 14 amino acids. In nucleotides, the CDR3 is TGTGCCAGCAGCGATCCGGGACAGGGAAACACCATATATTTT. Protein: CASSDPGQGNTIYF.

The gene calls are TRBV5-1 and TRBJ1-2, with no clear D. The germline V gene has CDR1 SGHRS and CDR2 YFSETQ. The CDR3 totals 12 residues. V lost 0 bases to trimming and J lost 4 bases, with 4 bases between them. Here the CDR3 reads CASSLGSYGYTF. The CDR3 DNA follows: TGCGCCAGCAGCTTGGGCAGCTATGGCTACACCTTC.

The chain joins TRBV19 to TRBJ2-1; TRBD2 aligns across 8 bases. Germline CDR1 is LNHDA and CDR2 is SQIVND (reference sequence). The CDR3 covers 15 residues. V lost 5 bases and J lost 9; bases outside the gene matches: 12. Written as DNA, the CDR3 is TGTGCCAGTAGTGTAGGAGGGACACGGGAGGGTGAGCAGTTCTTC. Its translation: CASSVGGTREGEQFF.

The chain is built from TRBV2 and TRBJ1-2; tentatively, D is TRBD1 (5 bases). V was clipped by 3 bases and J by 9 bases, with 23 bases between them. The germline V gene encodes CDR1 SNHLY and CDR2 FYNNEI. CDR3 length: 16 amino acids. The chain's CDR3 is CASSDAGQTLSRSYTF. The CDR3 nucleotides read TGTGCCAGCAGTGATGCGGGGCAGACCTTATCTAGAAGCTACACCTTC.

This chain connects TRBV30 to TRBJ2-1; 7 nucleotides agree with TRBD2. Germline CDR1 is GTSNPN and CDR2 is SVGIG (reference sequence). V shed 3 bases, J shed 10 bases, and the junction held 6 bases outside the gene matches. This CDR3 spans 12 amino acids. The chain's CDR3 is CAWRGEGLEQFF. Written as DNA, the CDR3 is TGTGCCTGGAGGGGGGAGGGTTTAGAGCAGTTCTTC.

The chain recombines TRBV19 with TRBJ2-2, with D maybe TRBD1 (6 bases). This CDR3 spans 15 amino acids. CDR1 is LNHDA and CDR2 is SQIVND in the germline V gene (reference sequence). Trimming took off 4 bases at V and 4 bases at J, with 13 bases between the two ends. CDR3 nucleotides: TGTGCCAGTAGTACGACGACAGGATCCACCGGGGAGCTGTTTTTT. It is translated as CASSTTTGSTGELFF.

The rearrangement links TRBV12-2 to TRBJ2-5; the listed D gene, TRBD1, was not tested against the DNA. TRBV12-2 is a listed pseudogene. The CDR3 covers 19 residues. This chain's CDR3 is CASRSPTKRDRKLEETQYF. The CDR3 coding sequence is TGTGCAAGTCGCTCACCAACCAAAAGGGACAGGAAGTTAGAAGAGACCCAGTACTTC.

The rearrangement joins TRBV30 to TRBJ1-2; D remains ambiguous. Between the trimmed V and J ends, which lost 2 bases and 11 bases, there was a span of 15 bases. Germline V lookup: CDR1 GTSNPN, CDR2 SVGIG (reference sequence). This CDR3 is built from 12 residues. CDR3 sequence reads: CAWSQDRDAYTF. For the CDR3, the DNA is TGTGCCTGGAGTCAAGACCGGGATGCGTACACCTTC.

V usage is TRBV4-3 and J usage is TRBJ1-2, with 8 bases fitting TRBD1. With 2 bases clipped from V and 1 base from J, the junction kept 6 bases outside the gene matches. Looked up from germline, CDR1 is LGHNA and CDR2 is YSLEER. The CDR3 length is 16 residues. In DNA, the CDR3 is TGCGCCAGCAGCCAACTAGGGACAGGAGATAACTATGGCTACACCTTC. This encodes CASSQLGTGDNYGYTF.

The CDR3: CASSPGLAGNRAKNIQYF. For the CDR3, the DNA is TGCGCCAGCAGCCCCGGTCTAGCGGGCAATAGAGCCAAAAACATTCAGTACTTC. This chain connects TRBV4-1 to TRBJ2-4; 8 bases map to TRBD2. This CDR3 region has 18 residues. CDR1 is MGHRA, CDR2 YSYEKL, per germline. The J segment lost 0 bases and the V segment lost 4 bases, leaving 11 bases of the junction unmatched.

V gene TRBV29-1 combines with J gene TRBJ2-7, with a possible D match to TRBD2 (6 bases). Trimming took off 3 bases at V and 3 bases at J, with 18 bases between the two ends. CDR1 and CDR2 from the germline V gene are SQVTM and ANQGSEA. This CDR3 region has 15 residues. The CDR3 DNA reads TGCAGCGTTGAGTTAGTCGGGGACTCGATCTACGAGCAGTACTTC. Protein sequence: CSVELVGDSIYEQYF.

The chain recombines TRBV28 with TRBJ1-5; 8 nucleotides line up with TRBD1. Germline V gene sequence: CDR1 MDHEN, CDR2 SYDVKM. The CDR3 is 16 amino acids. The trim removed 2 bases at V and 3 bases at J, leaving 6 bases unmatched. CDR3 coding DNA: TGTGCCAGCAGTTTAAGGACAGGGACTACCAATCAGCCCCAGCATTTT. It specifies CASSLRTGTTNQPQHF.

This clone has only a few counts. The rearrangement links TRBV29-1 to TRBJ2-1; D might be TRBD1 (6 bases). The V end lost 5 bases, the J end lost 5 bases, and 13 bases lay between the germline ends. This CDR3 region has 13 residues. From germline, CDR1 is SQVTM and CDR2 ANQGSEA. CDR3 residues: CSVYPGTHNEQFF. The DNA for the CDR3 is TGCAGCGTTTACCCCGGGACACACAATGAGCAGTTCTTC.

The CDR3 DNA sequence: TGTGCCAGCAGCTTGGACTCTGTGACTAGGTCCACCGGGGAGCTGTTTTTT. It yields the protein CASSLDSVTRSTGELFF. The rearrangement joins TRBV5-4 to TRBJ2-2, with a weak D call TRBD2 (6 bases). CDR3 size: 17 residues. Trimming shortened V by 0 bases and J by 4 bases, and 16 bases separated the two germline ends. Germline V lookup: CDR1 SGHNT, CDR2 YYREEE (reference sequence).

The chain joins TRBV27 to TRBJ1-1; 10 bases agree with TRBD1. The germline V gene encodes CDR1 MNHEY and CDR2 SMNVEV (reference sequence). V was pared by 6 bases and J by 5 bases, with 12 bases of the junction left unmatched. The CDR3 is made up of 16 amino acids. The CDR3 bases are TGTGCCAGCAGCCCTGACAGGGGGCAGTTGTGGACTGAAGCTTTCTTT. Translating it yields CASSPDRGQLWTEAFF.

The CDR3 region has the DNA TGTGCCAGTAGTCAGGGGAGTCAGCAGTACTTC. Amino acid sequence: CASSQGSQQYF. This chain links TRBV19 with TRBJ2-7, with a weak D call TRBD1 (6 bases). V lost 5 bases and J lost 8, with 10 bases in between. From germline, CDR1 is LNHDA and CDR2 SQIVND (reference sequence). The CDR3 runs 11 residues.

The chain couples TRBV27 to TRBJ1-5, with 7 bases that match TRBD1. Germline trimming cut 6 bases from V and 6 bases from J; bases unmatched to any gene: 11. Per the germline V gene, CDR1 is MNHEY and CDR2 is SMNVEV (reference sequence). This CDR3 is built from 15 residues. The CDR3 region has the DNA TGTGCCAGCAGCTCATCGACAGGGTTTGTTCAGCCCCAGCATTTT. Translating gives CASSSSTGFVQPQHF.

The chain uses TRBV6-5 and TRBJ1-3, with D perhaps TRBD1 (6 bases). Germline assignment: CDR1 MNHEY and CDR2 SVGAGI. Trimming shortened V by 0 bases and J by 9 bases, and 9 bases separated the two germline ends. This CDR3 is built from 13 residues. CDR3: CASSYSNRATIYF. In DNA, the CDR3 is TGTGCCAGCAGTTACTCGAACAGGGCCACCATATATTTT.

The chain recombines TRBV2 with TRBJ1-1; a possible D gene is TRBD1 (5 bases). V was trimmed by 1 base and J by 3 bases, leaving 9 bases between them. The CDR3 has 14 amino acids. Germline lookup yields CDR1 SNHLY and CDR2 FYNNEI. Written as DNA, the CDR3 is TGTGCCAGCAGTGAAGGGGGCTCCGACACTGAAGCTTTCTTT. Residues: CASSEGGSDTEAFF.

The DNA of the CDR3 is TGTGCCAGCACCATCCGGGGACACGCAAATGGCTACACCTTC. Translated: CASTIRGHANGYTF. V is TRBV6-5 and J is TRBJ1-2; possible D gene TRBD1, 6 bases. The CDR3 extends over 14 amino acids. V lost 7 bases, J lost 6 bases, and 18 bases lay in between. Germline CDR1 MNHEY, CDR2 SVGAGI.

The J gene is TRBJ2-3, the V gene TRBV4-3; 7 nucleotides agree with TRBD1. The CDR3 loop spans 12 amino acids. V gave up 11 bases and J gave up 4 bases; unmatched junction bases: 6. CDR1 LGHNA and CDR2 YSLEER come from the germline V gene. Written as DNA, the CDR3 is TGCGCCTCTAAGCAGGGGGCAGATACGCAGTATTTT. Encoded protein: CASKQGADTQYF.

The chain has TRBV28 and TRBJ2-1; TRBD2 is a possible D gene (6 bases). CDR1 and CDR2 (germline): MDHEN, SYDVKM. Trimming removed 7 bases at V and 8 bases at J, with 15 bases between. The CDR3 has 13 amino acids. CDR3 region: CASMEGYTDEQFF. In nucleotides, the CDR3 is TGTGCCAGCATGGAGGGATACACGGATGAGCAGTTCTTC.